Each of the 10 T cell receptor beta chains below was sequenced from the same sample in a study of CD8+CD57+ T cells in acquired aplastic anemia. Genomic DNA was employed as the template in profiling TCR beta VDJ and CDR3. TCRdb reprocessed the reads via MiXCR and lists one record per CDR3 protein. Of around 400,000 distinct CDR3 sequences in the sample, about two thirds were seen once. The source material was sorted CD4+, CD8+, or CD8+CD57+ T cells (not recorded which) from PBMCs. The receptor set was obtained from a human donor in good health, serving as a control.

The rearrangement links TRBV5-1 to TRBJ2-5, with 7 positions matching TRBD2. This CDR3 contains 14 residues. The germline V gene has CDR1 SGHRS and CDR2 YFSETQ. Unmatched junction bases numbered 6, after V lost 0 bases and J lost 7 bases. CDR3 amino acids: CASSLGGGGMTQYF. The CDR3 DNA follows: TGCGCCAGCAGCTTGGGGGGGGGGGGAATGACCCAGTACTTC.

CDR3 region: CASSFARWGGCEKQYF. The DNA of the CDR3 is TGTGCCAGCAGCTTCGCCCGTTGGGGGGGCTGTGAGAAGCAGTACTTC. V gene TRBV7-2 combines with J gene TRBJ2-7, with D possibly TRBD2 on 7 matching bases. V dropped 3 bases and J dropped 8 bases, with 23 bases sitting between them. There are 16 residues in the CDR3. CDR1 SGHTA and CDR2 FQGNSA come from the germline V gene.

Many counts were recorded for this clonotype. The chain has TRBV19 and TRBJ2-2, with D perhaps TRBD1 or TRBD2 (6 bases each). The V gene lost 5 bases and the J gene lost 4 bases, with 17 bases spanning the gap. CDR1 and CDR2 (germline): LNHDA, SQIVND (reference sequence). There are 16 residues in the CDR3. The CDR3 bases are TGTGCCAGTAGTCCCTGGACGGGGGCCAGCACCGGGGAGCTGTTTTTT. It encodes CASSPWTGASTGELFF.

On this clonotype: The CDR3 does not end in the conserved phenylalanine or tryptophan, so this is likely a read error. The rearrangement joins TRBV7-3 to TRBJ2-5, with D possibly TRBD1 on 5 matching bases. The CDR3 spans 13 residues. Trimming removed 4 bases from V and 11 bases from J, with 17 bases in between. The germline gives CDR1 SGHTA, CDR2 FQGTGA. CDR3 in amino acids: CASSWSGASTQYL. Here the CDR3 DNA reads TGTGCCAGCAGCTGGAGTGGGGCGAGCACACAGTACCTG.

V is TRBV6-6 and J is TRBJ1-6, with D maybe TRBD1 (5 bases). V was cut by 7 bases and J by 10 bases, with 17 bases left in between. The CDR3 runs 14 residues. Germline V gene lookup returns CDR1 MNHNY and CDR2 SVGAGI (reference sequence). The CDR3 nucleotides read TGTGCCAGCAACACAGGACCATTAGACTCACCCCTCCACTTT. Protein product: CASNTGPLDSPLHF.

Of note for this clonotype: At one of its ends the junction is not consistent with the germline gene, which may arise from a read error. The gene calls are TRBV11-2 and TRBJ2-5; unclear D gene. CDR1 is SGHAT and CDR2 is FQNNGV in the germline V gene. This CDR3 contains 15 residues. CDR3: CTSSLSINLPETQYF. Written as DNA, the CDR3 is TGTACCAGCAGCTTATCGATAAATTTACCAGAGACCCAGTACTTC.

Comments on this clonotype: This could be a read error, since a much larger clone is one nucleotide away. This chain joins TRBV6-2 or TRBV6-3 and TRBJ2-1, with 8 bases lining up with TRBD2. From germline, CDR1 is MNHEY and CDR2 SVGEGT. The V segment lost 5 bases and the J segment 9 bases; nucleotides outside the gene matches: 12. This CDR3 is 15 amino acids long. The CDR3 is CASSRRIAGLSEQFF. The DNA of the CDR3 is TGTGCCAGCAGTCGTCGGATAGCGGGGCTAAGTGAGCAGTTCTTC.

The CDR3 loop is CASSIPNPAGLTSELFF. As DNA, the CDR3 is TGTGCCAGCAGCATTCCGAACCCAGCGGGGTTGACCTCCGAGCTGTTTTTT. V and J are TRBV7-2 and TRBJ2-2; 7 nucleotides line up with TRBD2. The CDR3 length is 17 residues. The junction had 20 bases not matched to a gene; V was cut back by 5 bases and J by 11 bases. CDR1 and CDR2 (germline): SGHTA, FQGNSA.

Points on this clonotype: One junction end disagrees with the germline gene, perhaps due to a read error. V usage is TRBV5-1 and J usage is TRBJ2-3, with a possible D match to TRBD1 (7 bases). This CDR3 spans 11 amino acids. Germline V gene data show CDR1 as SGHRS and CDR2 as YFSETQ. The CDR3: CVRPGGIPTSF. The CDR3 bases are TGCGTTCGCCCAGGGGGGATTCCTACGAGTTTT.

The chain has TRBV14 and TRBJ2-7; 8 bases are shared with TRBD1. V gave up 4 bases and J gave up 2 bases; unmatched junction bases: 4. Germline V lookup: CDR1 SGHDN, CDR2 FVKESK. CDR3 length equals 14 residues. The CDR3 DNA sequence: TGTGCCAGCAGCCCTTGGGACAGGACCTACGAGCAGTACTTC. Protein product: CASSPWDRTYEQYF.